These T cell receptor beta chains were read from a single sample in a study of T cell changes during pregnancy in multiple sclerosis. Data came from immunoSEQ multiplex PCR; TCRdb stores just in-frame clones and leaves some out. The table includes fewer than 35,000 clones, roughly nine tenths detected once. The sequencing here drew on CD4+ T cells from peripheral blood mononuclear cells, taken in the third trimester of pregnancy. Every receptor here comes from a female donor in good health, enrolled as a control in a pregnancy study. The conserved cysteine and the conserved F or W are not part of the CDR3 here. Fields, in order: CDR3 length, clone size, V gene, CDR3 protein. The size field is filled for only some rows; it gives once, few, many or a size class.

13 | NA | TRBV5-4 | ASRRSGQQNEKLF
13 | NA | TRBV1 | TSIPKGGWIGELF
12 | NA | TRBV27 | ASRRTGGDYGYT
11 | NA | TRBV30 | AWVGQLNTEAF
13 | NA | TRBV7-2 | ASSSGTGGMNEQF
15 | NA | TRBV4-1 | ASSQDRGEGFDYGYT
14 | NA | TRBV10-3 | AISAVTSGDEDTQY
15 | NA | TRBV4-1 | ASSQEGSRNSNQPQH
14 | NA | TRBV5-1 | ASSPGDRVSYNEQF
15 | NA | TRBV7-2 | ASSLDRESGAGYGYT
11 | NA | TRBV19 | ATRRLEDTEAF
13 | NA | TRBV10-3 | AIRKGTSGSHEQY
11 | NA | TRBV25-1 | ASSEPGNREAF
12 | NA | TRBV6-4 | ASSDLDRNEKLF
11 | NA | TRBV28 | ASRSPSTDTQY
12 | NA | TRBV28 | ASREVRGDQPQH
13 | NA | TRBV27 | ASRHSTGTNEKLF
12 | NA | TRBV10-3 | AIKGAQGSNEQF
12 | NA | TRBV11-2 | ASSLGGGGGTQY
17 | NA | TRBV5-4 | ASSRRAYPGQGAVYGYT
14 | NA | TRBV5-4 | ASSLFRGVVNTEAF
12 | NA | TRBV7-9 | ASSPGQGNYGYT
15 | few | TRBV12-1 | ASSSKTGLAGDYEQY
11 | NA | TRBV7-2 | ASSLGGVETQY
18 | NA | TRBV18 | ASSPKFLTSGGTYQETQY
13 | NA | TRBV19 | ASSAASSYNSPLH
14 | NA | TRBV5-1 | ASSLAGAGRDYEQY
14 | NA | TRBV6-6 | ASSYRTSGPNNEQF
12 | NA | TRBV18 | ASSQVQGAYGYT
13 | NA | TRBV7-3 | ASSDLGQGYNEQF
13 | NA | TRBV5-1 | ASSLVGTNQETQY
9 | few | TRBV28 | ATIRTGRAF